These T cell receptor beta chains were read from a single sample in a study of early T cells in non-severe SARS-CoV-2 infection. TCRdb ran MiXCR on the 5' RACE reads and lists one entry per CDR3 protein. The data hold tens of thousands of distinct CDR3 sequences, with about 13% observed a single time. The sample consisted of whole blood. These receptors all come from an adult who was a healthcare worker with PCR-confirmed SARS-CoV-2 infection or an uninfected control (not recorded which). The conserved cysteine and the conserved F or W are not part of the CDR3 here. Expanded clones are given a class, and other clones once, few, many or no size at all.

clone size: few; V gene: TRBV12-3/TRBV12-4; J gene: TRBJ1-1; CDR3 protein: ASSLLDEGGEAF
clone size: -; V gene: TRBV27; J gene: TRBJ2-1; CDR3 protein: ASSLLPSGGTYNEQF
clone size: few; V gene: TRBV6-5; J gene: TRBJ2-7; CDR3 protein: ASSLPGLGYEQY
clone size: -; V gene: TRBV20-1; J gene: TRBJ2-2; CDR3 protein: SARDPRGSAGELF
clone size: few; V gene: TRBV5-1; J gene: TRBJ2-7; CDR3 protein: ASSSGTGVEQY
clone size: -; V gene: TRBV9; J gene: TRBJ2-5; CDR3 protein: ASSIGTSTETQY
clone size: -; V gene: TRBV7-2; J gene: TRBJ2-7; CDR3 protein: ASSLHQGAWEQY
clone size: many; V gene: TRBV12-3/TRBV12-4; J gene: TRBJ2-1; CDR3 protein: ASSVSGYNEQF
clone size: few; V gene: TRBV2; J gene: TRBJ2-5; CDR3 protein: ASSLGLPQETQY
clone size: -; V gene: TRBV9; J gene: TRBJ2-2; CDR3 protein: ASSREGRGTWELF
clone size: few; V gene: TRBV10-3; J gene: TRBJ1-4; CDR3 protein: AISESSGAMRREKLF
clone size: few; V gene: TRBV3-1; J gene: TRBJ1-2; CDR3 protein: ASSQDYKNYGYT
clone size: few; V gene: TRBV19; J gene: TRBJ2-1; CDR3 protein: ASSISLAANEQF
clone size: -; V gene: TRBV28; J gene: TRBJ2-7; CDR3 protein: ASSFRVSRAVPTYEQY
clone size: many; V gene: TRBV3-1; J gene: TRBJ2-2; CDR3 protein: ASSQSRGFNTGELF
clone size: -; V gene: TRBV30; J gene: TRBJ1-1; CDR3 protein: AWSETMNTEAF
clone size: many; V gene: TRBV10-3; J gene: TRBJ2-1; CDR3 protein: ATTGDPYNEQF
clone size: -; V gene: TRBV5-4; J gene: TRBJ1-1; CDR3 protein: ASSLGGTGRAF
clone size: many; V gene: TRBV18; J gene: TRBJ2-1; CDR3 protein: ASSSGREQF
clone size: -; V gene: TRBV20-1; J gene: TRBJ2-7; CDR3 protein: SARDRRDRISSYEQY
clone size: -; V gene: TRBV5-1; J gene: TRBJ2-1; CDR3 protein: ASERYGTNYNEQF
clone size: -; V gene: TRBV11-2; J gene: TRBJ1-2; CDR3 protein: ASSFWDRGLRYGYT
clone size: few; V gene: TRBV12-3/TRBV12-4; J gene: TRBJ2-3; CDR3 protein: ASSLNRGTDTQY
clone size: many; V gene: TRBV7-2; J gene: TRBJ2-7; CDR3 protein: ASSLAGTVAYEQY
clone size: few; V gene: TRBV6-6; J gene: TRBJ2-7; CDR3 protein: ASSFSLYEQY
clone size: few; V gene: TRBV10-3; J gene: TRBJ2-1; CDR3 protein: AISEGSGSSYNEQF
clone size: many; V gene: TRBV3-1; J gene: TRBJ2-7; CDR3 protein: ASSQVPRSDEQY
clone size: -; V gene: TRBV29-1; J gene: TRBJ1-2; CDR3 protein: SVETGFYGYT
clone size: many; V gene: TRBV6-2/TRBV6-3; J gene: TRBJ2-1; CDR3 protein: ASSYVDIYNEQF
clone size: once; V gene: TRBV19; J gene: TRBJ2-2; CDR3 protein: ASSLGGKGTGELF
clone size: few; V gene: TRBV7-9; J gene: TRBJ2-2; CDR3 protein: ASSPLQGPGELF
clone size: few; V gene: TRBV11-2; J gene: TRBJ2-1; CDR3 protein: ASSLISDWCI
clone size: -; V gene: TRBV28; J gene: TRBJ1-4; CDR3 protein: ASSFGGGNEKLF
clone size: -; V gene: TRBV6-2/TRBV6-3; J gene: TRBJ2-7; CDR3 protein: ASSRRLGILSYEQY
clone size: many; V gene: TRBV19; J gene: TRBJ2-1; CDR3 protein: ASRSPDRVSYNEQF
clone size: -; V gene: TRBV6-1; J gene: TRBJ2-1; CDR3 protein: ASSEAGFRGQF
clone size: many; V gene: TRBV3-1; J gene: TRBJ2-4; CDR3 protein: ASSLAKNIQY
clone size: many; V gene: TRBV28; J gene: TRBJ2-5; CDR3 protein: ASTPGQTYQETQY
clone size: -; V gene: TRBV7-2; J gene: TRBJ2-7; CDR3 protein: ASSLARGEQY
clone size: many; V gene: TRBV6-2/TRBV6-3; J gene: TRBJ2-3; CDR3 protein: ASSYPRTSTDTQY